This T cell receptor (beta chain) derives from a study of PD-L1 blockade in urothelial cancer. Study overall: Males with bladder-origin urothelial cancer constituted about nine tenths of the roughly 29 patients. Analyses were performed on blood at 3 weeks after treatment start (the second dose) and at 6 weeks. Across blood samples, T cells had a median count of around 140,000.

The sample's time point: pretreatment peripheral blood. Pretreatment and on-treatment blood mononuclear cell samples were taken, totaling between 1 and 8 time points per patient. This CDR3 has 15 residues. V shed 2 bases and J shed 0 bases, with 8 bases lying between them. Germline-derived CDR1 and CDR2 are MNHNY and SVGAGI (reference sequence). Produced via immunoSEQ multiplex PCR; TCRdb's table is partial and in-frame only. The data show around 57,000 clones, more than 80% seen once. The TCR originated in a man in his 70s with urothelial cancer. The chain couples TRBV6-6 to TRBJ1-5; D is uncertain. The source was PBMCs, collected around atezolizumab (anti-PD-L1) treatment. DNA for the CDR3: TGTGCCAGCAGTTACCCATCCTATAGCAATCAGCCCCAGCATTTT. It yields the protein CASSYPSYSNQPQHF.